This is a list of T cell receptor beta chains from one sample in a study of patients and donors after allogeneic stem cell transplantation. MiXCR, applied by TCRdb to the RT-PCR reads, yields one record per CDR3 protein. Counted here are some 960,000 distinct CDR3 sequences, 15% to 20% occurring once; the ten biggest clones make up around 6%. The material sequenced was blood, either unsorted or a sorted T cell fraction (not recorded which). The receptors were sampled from a human donor who was either an allogeneic HSCT recipient or a stem cell or donor lymphocyte infusion donor (not recorded which). It is not recorded whose cells these are; they may come from a transplant donor. The CDR3 runs from the conserved cysteine through the conserved F or W. The order of the fields is J gene, clone size, V gene, D gene, CDR3 DNA, CDR3 protein. A D gene is named only where the DNA matches it firmly. Size values are once, few and many counts, or a class for expanded clones, and some rows have none.

J: TRBJ2-1
size: few
V: TRBV27
D: TRBD1
DNA: TGTGCCAGCAGTTTCGGGACAGGGGTCTACAATGAGCAGTTCTTC
CDR3: CASSFGTGVYNEQFF

J: TRBJ1-1
size: NA
V: TRBV20-1
D: TRBD1
DNA: TGCAGTGCTGAGACAGGGCCGAACACTGAAGCTTTCTTT
CDR3: CSAETGPNTEAFF

J: TRBJ2-7
size: NA
V: TRBV9
D: NA
DNA: TGTGCCAGCAGCCCCGCGTTGAGGATCTACGAGCAGTACTTC
CDR3: CASSPALRIYEQYF

J: TRBJ2-1
size: NA
V: TRBV11-2
D: TRBD2
DNA: TGTGCCAGCAGCCCGCAAGGTCGCGGGGGAGCCTACAATGAGCAGTTCTTC
CDR3: CASSPQGRGGAYNEQFF

J: TRBJ2-5
size: few
V: TRBV4-3
D: NA
DNA: TGCGCCAGCAGCCAAGGCCCGGGTTTGGATGAAGAGACCCAGTACTTC
CDR3: CASSQGPGLDEETQYF

J: TRBJ1-2
size: many
V: TRBV12-3/TRBV12-4
D: NA
DNA: TGTGCCAGCACCCGGACAGACAATGGCTACACCTTC
CDR3: CASTRTDNGYTF

J: TRBJ2-3
size: many
V: TRBV27
D: NA
DNA: TGTGCCAGCAGTTTAGGAGTGAAATCAGATACGCAGTATTTT
CDR3: CASSLGVKSDTQYF

J: TRBJ2-2
size: NA
V: TRBV6-1
D: TRBD2
DNA: TGTGCCACGGATTTGGGACTAGCAGGCGGGGAGCTGTTTTTT
CDR3: CATDLGLAGGELFF

J: TRBJ2-7
size: many
V: TRBV12-3/TRBV12-4
D: TRBD1
DNA: TGTGCCAGCAGTTTGAGCGGTGTTGCGACAGGGGAGTTC
CDR3: CASSLSGVATGEF

J: TRBJ2-3
size: NA
V: TRBV9
D: TRBD1
DNA: TGTGCCAGCAGCCCCTTGACAGGGGCCCCCACAGATACGCAGTATTTT
CDR3: CASSPLTGAPTDTQYF

J: TRBJ2-3
size: many
V: TRBV27
D: NA
DNA: TGTGCCAGCAGTACCAACAGAGATACGCAGTATTTT
CDR3: CASSTNRDTQYF

J: TRBJ2-1
size: NA
V: TRBV24-1
D: TRBD2
DNA: TGTGCCACCTCCCTTGGCGGGAGTATCAATGAGCAGTTCTTC
CDR3: CATSLGGSINEQFF

J: TRBJ2-1
size: NA
V: TRBV2
D: NA
DNA: TGTGCCAGCCAAGACCCCGGGAGTCCCGGAGCCAATGAGCAGTTCTTC
CDR3: CASQDPGSPGANEQFF

J: TRBJ1-1
size: few
V: TRBV5-1
D: NA
DNA: TGCGCCAGCAACGAGTGGACCGAGAACACTGAAGCTTTCTTT
CDR3: CASNEWTENTEAFF

J: TRBJ2-5
size: few
V: TRBV20-1
D: NA
DNA: TGCAGTGCCCCCGCAGGACTGAAAGAGACCCAGTACTTC
CDR3: CSAPAGLKETQYF

J: TRBJ1-1
size: few
V: TRBV7-2
D: NA
DNA: TGTGCCAGCAGCTTAGGGGAGGGTCCCAAGGGCACTGAAGCTTTCTTT
CDR3: CASSLGEGPKGTEAFF

J: TRBJ2-5
size: NA
V: TRBV29-1
D: TRBD2
DNA: TGCAGCGCCCCCCGGGGGGGGGGCCTTGAGACCCAGTACTTC
CDR3: CSAPRGGGLETQYF

J: TRBJ2-2
size: few
V: TRBV18
D: NA
DNA: TGTGCCAGCTCACCACCGAAAGAGGGCGAGAGCAGCGGGGAGCTGTTTTTT
CDR3: CASSPPKEGESSGELFF

J: TRBJ2-5
size: few
V: TRBV12-3/TRBV12-4
D: NA
DNA: TGTGCCAGCAATAGGGGCGGGTCGGAGACCCAGTACTTC
CDR3: CASNRGGSETQYF

J: TRBJ1-6
size: NA
V: TRBV5-1
D: NA
DNA: TGCGCCAGCAGCTTGTCGGCGAGGGCGATGAATTCACCCCTCCACTTT
CDR3: CASSLSARAMNSPLHF

J: TRBJ1-4
size: few
V: TRBV20-1
D: TRBD1
DNA: TGCAGTGCTCCCGGGACAGCCGCTGAAAAACTGTTTTTT
CDR3: CSAPGTAAEKLFF

J: TRBJ2-1
size: NA
V: TRBV7-9
D: NA
DNA: TGTGCCAGCGGATTTAATGAGCAGTTCTTC
CDR3: CASGFNEQFF

J: TRBJ2-7
size: few
V: TRBV12-3/TRBV12-4
D: NA
DNA: TGTGCCAGCACCATAACGGGACACCTCTACGAGCAGTACTTC
CDR3: CASTITGHLYEQYF

J: TRBJ2-3
size: NA
V: TRBV11-3
D: NA
DNA: TGTGCCAGCAGCTTAGACGGGGGAGATACGCAGTATTTT
CDR3: CASSLDGGDTQYF

J: TRBJ2-6
size: NA
V: TRBV7-9
D: NA
DNA: TGTGCCAGCAGCTTGCAGCCTGGGGCCAACGTCCTGACTTTC
CDR3: CASSLQPGANVLTF

J: TRBJ2-2
size: few
V: TRBV10-3
D: TRBD1
DNA: TGTGCCATCAGAGACAGGGAAAGCGGCACCGGGGAGCTGTTTTTT
CDR3: CAIRDRESGTGELFF

J: TRBJ2-7
size: NA
V: TRBV4-1
D: NA
DNA: TGCGCCAGCAGCCATTTGACCTCCTACGAGCAGTACTTC
CDR3: CASSHLTSYEQYF

J: TRBJ2-7
size: few
V: TRBV11-2
D: NA
DNA: TGTGCCACTAGAGGAGTTCGCTACGAGCAGTACTTC
CDR3: CATRGVRYEQYF

J: TRBJ2-3
size: NA
V: TRBV20-1
D: NA
DNA: TGCAGTGCTAGAGAGCCTAAGGCAGATACGCAGTATTTT
CDR3: CSAREPKADTQYF

J: TRBJ1-2
size: NA
V: TRBV5-5
D: TRBD1
DNA: TGTGCCAGCAGCTTTACAGGGGAGTATGGCTACACCTTC
CDR3: CASSFTGEYGYTF